This T cell receptor (beta chain) appears in the sequencing data of a study of T cell repertoires in cytomegalovirus infection (dated 2019 in TCRdb). About the full investigation: The peptide stimulations were aimed at well-studied HLA-B-restricted epitopes as well as recently identified HLA-C-restricted CMV epitopes, whose presentation resists viral immunomodulation. The HLA type of each donor mattered for the analysis, because public TCR beta signatures pointed to carriage of CMV infection along with the matching HLA type. Here is what the overall study found, with its caveats: In both this cohort and an independent approximately 400-donor cohort, the cumulative frequency of public TCR beta family members distinguished carriers of CMV infection plus the relevant HLA type. In the ex vivo response, HLA-C-restricted CMV-specific TCR beta clonotypes were dominant, and in two of eight donors the single most frequent clonotype came from this HLA-C-restricted group.

V was cut back by 5 bases and J by 8 bases, leaving a gap of 13 bases between them. Spanning cysteine to phenylalanine, the CDR3 consists of 13 amino acids. CDR3 DNA is the only sequence kept; it has 39 bases, read in frame from the first base. CDR1 and CDR2 are read off the germline V gene as SGHTA and FQGNSA. This clonotype appeared many times. Its specific antigen is unknown. No much larger clone is present one base from it, and per-base qualities are unavailable. Sequencing took place on an Illumina HiSeq 1500. Using fastp at Q25 and MiXCR, TCRdb reprocessed the public reads and kept productive beta chains. Every distinct CDR3 protein forms one entry, paired with its most common genes and DNA. The sample table lists over 250,000 distinct CDR3 sequences, around 20% of them with a count of one. The ten largest clones capture roughly 20% of the sample. Interpreted using the paper, the treatment or condition label stands for: in vitro stimulation with specific CMV peptide epitopes to enrich CMV-specific T cells.

This sequence was found in a human donor in good health (CMV status not recorded). Some clones in this sample may be carry-over from other donors' samples. Sample: cultured PBMCs, taken from culture after CMV antigen stimulation. This receptor chain uses TRBV7-2 and TRBJ2-1, with no D gene named confidently. The CDR3 region has the sequence CASSKSSHDEQFF. The bases read TGTGCCAGCAGCAAATCCTCTCACGATGAGCAGTTCTTC.